This T cell receptor (beta chain) was retrieved from a study of graft-versus-host responses after intestinal transplantation. About the research overall: Every recipient had anti-thymocyte globulin induction and three to four years of tacrolimus plus steroids.

Lymphocytes (intraepithelial and lamina propria) were released by processing the graft tissue. The count of this clone is one. Germline V lookup: CDR1 MNHEY, CDR2 SMNVEV (reference sequence). Trimming pared 0 bases from V and 7 bases from J, leaving 12 bases between. This CDR3 has 14 amino acids. Assay: immunoSEQ multiplex PCR; the TCRdb copy retains only in-frame clones and omits some. The profile covers around 35,000 clones, with around 87% appearing a single time and approximately 19% taken by the ten largest. This chain uses TRBV27 with TRBJ1-2; D may be TRBD1 (5 bases). Sequencing was performed on ileum tissue, taken roughly 200 days after intestinal transplant. The sequence was collected from a human patient who received an intestinal transplant, so some T cells may come from the graft donor. Here the CDR3 reads CASSLSQTGGGYTF. The CDR3 region has the DNA TGTGCCAGCAGTTTATCACAAACCGGGGGTGGCTACACCTTC.